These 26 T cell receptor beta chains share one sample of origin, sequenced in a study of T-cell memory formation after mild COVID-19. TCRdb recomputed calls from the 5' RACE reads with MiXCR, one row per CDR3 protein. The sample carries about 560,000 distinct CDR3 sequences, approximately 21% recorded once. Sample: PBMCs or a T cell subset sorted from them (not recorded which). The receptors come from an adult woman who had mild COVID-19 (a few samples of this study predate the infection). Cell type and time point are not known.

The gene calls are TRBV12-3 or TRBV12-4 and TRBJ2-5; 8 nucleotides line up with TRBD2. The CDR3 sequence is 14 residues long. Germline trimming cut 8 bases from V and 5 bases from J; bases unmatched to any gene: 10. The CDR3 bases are TGTGCCAGCTGCTTGGGACTAGTGGCGGAGACCCAGTACTTC. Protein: CASCLGLVAETQYF.

CDR3 residues: CASIGTGDTIYF. The CDR3 nucleotides read TGTGCCAGCATCGGGACGGGGGACACCATATATTTT. The chain recombines TRBV12-3 or TRBV12-4 with TRBJ1-3, with a tentative D call TRBD1 (5 bases). The V end lost 7 bases, the J end lost 8 bases, and 12 bases lay between the germline ends. The CDR3 has 12 residues.

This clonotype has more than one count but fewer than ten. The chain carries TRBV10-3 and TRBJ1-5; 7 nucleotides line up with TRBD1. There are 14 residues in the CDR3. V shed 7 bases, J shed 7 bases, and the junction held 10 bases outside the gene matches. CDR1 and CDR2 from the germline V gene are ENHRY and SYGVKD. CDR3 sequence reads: CAINSGGSVQPQHF. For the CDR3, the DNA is TGTGCCATCAATTCAGGGGGATCTGTGCAGCCCCAGCATTTT.

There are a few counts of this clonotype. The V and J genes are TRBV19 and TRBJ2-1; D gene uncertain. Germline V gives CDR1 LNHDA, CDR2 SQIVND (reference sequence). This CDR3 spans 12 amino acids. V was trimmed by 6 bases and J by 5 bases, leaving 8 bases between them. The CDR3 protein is CASRRPDNEQFF. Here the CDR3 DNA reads TGTGCCAGTAGAAGGCCCGACAATGAGCAGTTCTTC.

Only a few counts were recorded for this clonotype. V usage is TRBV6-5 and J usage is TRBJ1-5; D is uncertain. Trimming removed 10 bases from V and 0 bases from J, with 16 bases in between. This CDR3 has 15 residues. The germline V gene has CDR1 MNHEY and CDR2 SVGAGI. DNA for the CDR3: TGTGCCACCTCGAGAGAGTCCTATAGCAATCAGCCCCAGCATTTT. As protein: CATSRESYSNQPQHF.

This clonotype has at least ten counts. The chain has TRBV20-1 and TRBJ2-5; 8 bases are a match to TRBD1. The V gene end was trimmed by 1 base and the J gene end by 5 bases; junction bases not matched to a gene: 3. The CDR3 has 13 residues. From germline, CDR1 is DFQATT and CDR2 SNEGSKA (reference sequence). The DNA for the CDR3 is TGCAGTGCTAGAGTACAGGGGGTTGAGACCCAGTACTTC. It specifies CSARVQGVETQYF.

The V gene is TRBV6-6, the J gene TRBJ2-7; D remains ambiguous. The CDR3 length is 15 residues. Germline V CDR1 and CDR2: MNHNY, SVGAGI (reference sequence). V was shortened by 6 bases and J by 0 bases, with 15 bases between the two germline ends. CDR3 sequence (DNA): TGTGCCAGCAGCCCTTTGGGCGCCAGCTCCTACGAGCAGTACTTC. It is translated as CASSPLGASSYEQYF.

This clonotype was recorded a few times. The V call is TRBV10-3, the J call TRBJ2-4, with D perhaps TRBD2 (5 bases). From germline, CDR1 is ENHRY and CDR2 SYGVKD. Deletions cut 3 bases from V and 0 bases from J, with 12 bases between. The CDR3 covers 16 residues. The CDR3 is CAISEAEQTAKNIQYF. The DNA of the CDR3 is TGTGCCATCAGTGAAGCGGAGCAGACAGCCAAAAACATTCAGTACTTC.

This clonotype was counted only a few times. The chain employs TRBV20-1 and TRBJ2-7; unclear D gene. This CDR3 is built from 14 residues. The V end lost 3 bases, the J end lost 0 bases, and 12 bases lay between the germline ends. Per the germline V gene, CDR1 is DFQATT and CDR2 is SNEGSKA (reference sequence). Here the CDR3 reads CSASRRRLSYEQYF. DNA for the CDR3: TGCAGTGCTAGTCGTAGACGCCTCTCCTACGAGCAGTACTTC.

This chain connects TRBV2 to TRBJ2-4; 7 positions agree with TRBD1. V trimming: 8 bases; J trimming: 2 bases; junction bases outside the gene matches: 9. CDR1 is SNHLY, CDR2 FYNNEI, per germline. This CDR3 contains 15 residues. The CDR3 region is CASARQGLTKNIQYF. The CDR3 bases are TGTGCCAGCGCAAGACAGGGATTAACCAAAAACATTCAGTACTTC. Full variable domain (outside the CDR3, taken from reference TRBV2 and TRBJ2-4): EPEVTQTPSHQVTQMGQEVILRCVPISNHLYFYWYRQILGQKVEFLVSFYNNEISEKSEIFDDQFSVERPDGSNFTLKIRSTKLEDSAMYFCASARQGLTKNIQYFGAGTRLSVL.

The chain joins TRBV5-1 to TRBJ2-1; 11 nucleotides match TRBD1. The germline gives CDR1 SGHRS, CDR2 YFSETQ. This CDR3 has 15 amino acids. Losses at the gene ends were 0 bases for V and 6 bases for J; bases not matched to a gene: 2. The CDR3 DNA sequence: TGCGCCAGCAGCTTGGGGACAGGGGGCCTCAATGAGCAGTTCTTC. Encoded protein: CASSLGTGGLNEQFF.

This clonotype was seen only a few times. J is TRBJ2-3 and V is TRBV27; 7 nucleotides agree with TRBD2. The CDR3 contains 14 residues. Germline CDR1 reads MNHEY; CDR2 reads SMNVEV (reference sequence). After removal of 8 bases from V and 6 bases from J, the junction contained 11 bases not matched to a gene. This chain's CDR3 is CASRQRGFRDTQYF. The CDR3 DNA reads TGTGCCAGCCGGCAGCGGGGCTTTAGGGATACGCAGTATTTT.

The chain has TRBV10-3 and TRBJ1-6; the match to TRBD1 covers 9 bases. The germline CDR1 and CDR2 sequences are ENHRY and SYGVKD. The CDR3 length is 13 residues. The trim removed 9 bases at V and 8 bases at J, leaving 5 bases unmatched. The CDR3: CAMGTGRDSPLHF. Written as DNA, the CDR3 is TGTGCCATGGGGACAGGGAGGGATTCACCCCTCCACTTT.

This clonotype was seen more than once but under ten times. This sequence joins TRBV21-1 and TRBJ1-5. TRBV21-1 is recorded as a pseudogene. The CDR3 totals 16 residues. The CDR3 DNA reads TGTGCCAGCAGCAGGGGCCCCAATACTAGTAATCAGCCCCAGCATTTT. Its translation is CASSRGPNTSNQPQHF.

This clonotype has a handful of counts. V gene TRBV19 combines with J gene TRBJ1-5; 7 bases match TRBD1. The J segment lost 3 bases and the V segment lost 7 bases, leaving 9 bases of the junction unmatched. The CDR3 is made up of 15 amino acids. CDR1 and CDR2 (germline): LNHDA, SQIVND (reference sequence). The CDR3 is CASTLRDSYNQPQHF. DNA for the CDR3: TGTGCCAGTACCCTCCGGGACAGCTACAATCAGCCCCAGCATTTT.

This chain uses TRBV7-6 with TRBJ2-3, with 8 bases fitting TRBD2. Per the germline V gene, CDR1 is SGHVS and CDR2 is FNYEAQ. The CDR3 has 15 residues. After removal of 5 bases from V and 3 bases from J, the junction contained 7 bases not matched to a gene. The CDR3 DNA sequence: TGTGCCAGCAGCATGGGACTAGGAGTGACAGATACGCAGTATTTT. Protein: CASSMGLGVTDTQYF.

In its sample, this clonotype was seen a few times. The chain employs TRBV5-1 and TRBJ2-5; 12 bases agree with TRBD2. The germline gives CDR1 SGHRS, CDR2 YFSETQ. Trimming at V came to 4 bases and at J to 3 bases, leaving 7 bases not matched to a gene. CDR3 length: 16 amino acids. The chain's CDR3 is CASSGHLAGGKETQYF. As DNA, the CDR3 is TGCGCCAGCAGCGGCCACCTAGCGGGGGGGAAAGAGACCCAGTACTTC.

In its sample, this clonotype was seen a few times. The chain's CDR3 is CASSTRWTGELFF. The CDR3, as DNA: TGTGCCAGCAGCACCCGGTGGACCGGGGAGCTGTTTTTT. J is TRBJ2-2 and V is TRBV5-4; the D is unclear. The CDR3 is 13 residues long. Germline CDR1 is SGHNT and CDR2 is YYREEE (reference sequence). V lost 4 bases and J 5 bases, leaving 9 bases between the germline ends.

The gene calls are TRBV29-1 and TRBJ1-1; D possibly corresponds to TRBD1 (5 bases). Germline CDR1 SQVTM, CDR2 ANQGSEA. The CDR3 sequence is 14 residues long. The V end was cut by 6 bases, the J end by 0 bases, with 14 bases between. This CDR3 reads CSVEHRSMNTEAFF. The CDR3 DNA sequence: TGCAGCGTGGAACACAGGTCCATGAACACTGAAGCTTTCTTT.

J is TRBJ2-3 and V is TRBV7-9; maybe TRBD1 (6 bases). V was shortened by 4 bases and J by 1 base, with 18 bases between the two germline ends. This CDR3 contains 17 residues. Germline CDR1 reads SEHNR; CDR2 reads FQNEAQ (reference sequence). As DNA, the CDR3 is TGTGCCAGCAGCTCCCCAATAGAGGCAGGGGGCACAGATACGCAGTATTTT. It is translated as CASSSPIEAGGTDTQYF. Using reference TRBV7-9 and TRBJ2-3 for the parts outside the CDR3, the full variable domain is DTGVSQNPRHKITKRGQNVTFRCDPISEHNRLYWYRQTLGQGPEFLTYFQNEAQLEKSRLLSDRFSAERPKGSFSTLEIQRTEQGDSAMYLCASSSPIEAGGTDTQYFGPGTRLTVL.

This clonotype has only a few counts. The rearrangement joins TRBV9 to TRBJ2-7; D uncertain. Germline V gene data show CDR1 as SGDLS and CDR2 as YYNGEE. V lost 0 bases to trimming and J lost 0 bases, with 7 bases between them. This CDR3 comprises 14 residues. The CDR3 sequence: CASSVGHFSYEQYF. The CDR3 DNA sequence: TGTGCCAGCAGCGTAGGACATTTCTCCTACGAGCAGTACTTC.

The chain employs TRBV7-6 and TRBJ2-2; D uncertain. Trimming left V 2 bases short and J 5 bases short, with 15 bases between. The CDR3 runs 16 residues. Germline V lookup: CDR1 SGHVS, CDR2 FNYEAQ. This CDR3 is CASSLRLHSPTGELFF. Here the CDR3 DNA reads TGTGCCAGCAGCTTAAGACTCCACAGCCCGACCGGGGAGCTGTTTTTT. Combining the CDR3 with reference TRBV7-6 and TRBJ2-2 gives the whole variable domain GAGVSQSPRYKVTKRGQDVALRCDPISGHVSLYWYRQALGQGPEFLTYFNYEAQQDKSGLPNDRFSAERPEGSISTLTIQRTEQRDSAMYRCASSLRLHSPTGELFFGEGSRLTVL.

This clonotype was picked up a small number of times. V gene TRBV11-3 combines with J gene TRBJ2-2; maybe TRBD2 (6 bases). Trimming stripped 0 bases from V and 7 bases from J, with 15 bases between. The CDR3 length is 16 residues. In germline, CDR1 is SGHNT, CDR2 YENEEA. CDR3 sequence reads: CASSLDGGNYGGELFF. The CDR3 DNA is TGTGCCAGCAGCTTAGACGGGGGAAATTATGGCGGGGAGCTGTTTTTT.

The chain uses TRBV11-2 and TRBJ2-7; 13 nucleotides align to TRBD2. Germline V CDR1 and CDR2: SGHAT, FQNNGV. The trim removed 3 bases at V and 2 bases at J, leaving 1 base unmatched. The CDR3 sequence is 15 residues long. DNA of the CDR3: TGTGCCAGCAGCTTTGGGACTAGCGGGGCCTACGAGCAGTACTTC. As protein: CASSFGTSGAYEQYF.

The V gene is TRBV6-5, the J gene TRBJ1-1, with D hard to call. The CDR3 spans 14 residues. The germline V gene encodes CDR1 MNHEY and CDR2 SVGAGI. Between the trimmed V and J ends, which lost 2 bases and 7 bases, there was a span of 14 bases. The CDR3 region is CASSYTGREGEAFF. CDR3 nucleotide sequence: TGTGCCAGCAGTTACACCGGACGGGAGGGTGAAGCTTTCTTT.

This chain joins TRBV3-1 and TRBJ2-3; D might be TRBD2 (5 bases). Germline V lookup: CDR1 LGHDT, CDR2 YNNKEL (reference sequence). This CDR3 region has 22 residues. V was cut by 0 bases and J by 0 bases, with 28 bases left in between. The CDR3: CASSQEILWGAKIPTSTDTQYF. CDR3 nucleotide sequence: TGTGCCAGCAGCCAAGAAATATTATGGGGAGCCAAAATACCTACTAGCACAGATACGCAGTATTTT.